This T cell receptor beta chain emerged from a study of response to subunit inactivated influenza vaccine. Study-wide findings and caveats: Authors suggested each seasonal influenza vaccination recruits few new T cells.

In germline, CDR1 is SQVTM, CDR2 ANQGSEA. The V gene lost 7 bases and the J gene lost 4 bases, with 10 bases spanning the gap. The CDR3 is 11 amino acids. This clonotype was observed many times. The antigen is unknown. Using its own MiXCR run on the RT-PCR reads, TCRdb lists one record per CDR3 protein. Altogether more than 150,000 distinct CDR3 sequences are present, 9.2% being singletons, with the ten largest covering 11%. This specimen consisted of non-naive T cells sorted from PBMCs, obtained on the day of vaccination. The rearrangement uses TRBV29-1 and TRBJ1-2; weak D call: TRBD1 (6 bases). The sequence was collected from a man aged 45-65 years who received an inactivated influenza vaccine. DNA for the CDR3: TGCAGCGCTGGACAGTCCTATGGCTACACCTTC. Protein sequence: CSAGQSYGYTF. Filled out from reference TRBV29-1 and TRBJ1-2, the complete variable domain reads SAVISQKPSRDICQRGTSLTIQCQVDSQVTMMFWYRQQPGQSLTLIATANQGSEATYESGFVIDKFPISRPNLTFSTLTVSNMSPEDSSIYLCSAGQSYGYTFGSGTRLTVV.